This T cell receptor (beta chain) was captured by sequencing in a study of a mutant IDH1 vaccine in newly diagnosed glioma. TCRdb keeps only in-frame clones here, not all; method: immunoSEQ multiplex PCR. The data show some 57,000 clones, with less than 85% seen just once and less than 5% held by the top ten. Time point meaning: week 47, end of study. It was 300 ug of mutant IDH1 20-mer peptide that made up each vaccine dose, given with topical imiquimod. The study gave patients eight vaccinations in weeks 1, 3, 5, 7, 11, 15, 19, 23. On this clone: What it binds is not known. Within the sample, other DNA sequences also encode this same CDR3.

Germline assignment: CDR1 ENHRY and CDR2 SYGVKD. Trimming left V 9 bases short and J 3 bases short, with 9 bases between. The CDR3 has 13 amino acids. This sequence joins TRBV10-3 and TRBJ1-6; TRBD1 is a possible D gene (6 bases). Sequenced here: PBMCs, sampled from a glioma patient whose treatment included an IDH1 peptide vaccine. The source of this sequence is a woman aged 35 to 49 with glioma. Some clones in this sample may be carry-over from other donors' samples. The CDR3 spells CAIRDNYNSPLHF. CDR3 bases: TGTGCCATACGGGACAACTATAATTCACCCCTCCACTTT.